One sample yielded the 32 T cell receptor beta chains listed below, sequenced in a study of shared clonotypes between healthy human individuals. Sequencing was performed with immunoSEQ multiplex PCR; in TCRdb, only in-frame clones are kept and a portion is missing. Here the sample spans roughly 2.2 million clones, 85% to 95% being singletons. The specimen sequenced was naive CD4+ T cells from PBMCs. Subset of the sample: CD45RA+ positively selected. All receptors derive from a man aged 18 to 29 in good health. Some clones in this sample may be carry-over from other donors' samples.

The DNA for the CDR3 is TGCAGCGTGGGACAGTCCACTGAAGCTTTCTTT. It encodes CSVGQSTEAFF. The V call is TRBV29-1, the J call TRBJ1-1; 7 nucleotides align to TRBD1. The CDR3 consists of 11 residues. Per the germline V gene, CDR1 is SQVTM and CDR2 is ANQGSEA. V was pared by 6 bases and J by 4 bases, with 2 bases of the junction left unmatched. The variable domain in full, completed from reference TRBV29-1 and TRBJ1-1, reads SAVISQKPSRDICQRGTSLTIQCQVDSQVTMMFWYRQQPGQSLTLIATANQGSEATYESGFVIDKFPISRPNLTFSTLTVSNMSPEDSSIYLCSVGQSTEAFFGQGTRLTVV.

The V and J genes are TRBV6-6 and TRBJ1-6; weak D call: TRBD1 (5 bases). The CDR3 loop spans 14 amino acids. Trimming left V 2 bases short and J 7 bases short, with 9 bases between. In germline, CDR1 is MNHNY, CDR2 SVGAGI (reference sequence). The CDR3 bases are TGTGCCAGCAGTTACGAGGGGTTAAATTCACCCCTCCACTTT. Amino acids: CASSYEGLNSPLHF.

The rearrangement joins TRBV6-6 to TRBJ1-2, with D perhaps TRBD1 (5 bases). V lost 7 bases and J lost 3, with 12 bases in between. The CDR3 covers 13 residues. Germline V gene sequence: CDR1 MNHNY, CDR2 SVGAGI (reference sequence). CDR3: CASNHGGDYGYTF. The CDR3 coding sequence is TGTGCCAGCAATCATGGAGGGGACTATGGCTACACCTTC.

The chain uses TRBV29-1 and TRBJ2-1, with 11 bases identical to TRBD2. The germline V gene has CDR1 SQVTM and CDR2 ANQGSEA. V was pared by 2 bases and J by 10 bases, with 4 bases of the junction left unmatched. The CDR3 loop spans 13 amino acids. This CDR3 is CSVERLAGGEQFF. CDR3 in DNA: TGCAGCGTTGAAAGGCTAGCGGGAGGAGAGCAGTTCTTC.

The chain links TRBV10-3 to TRBJ1-2, with D hard to call. V gave up 5 bases and J gave up 5 bases, with 21 bases separating them. CDR1 ENHRY and CDR2 SYGVKD come from the germline V gene. The CDR3 loop spans 16 amino acids. Here the CDR3 reads CAISPFTDPTPYGYTF. CDR3 coding DNA: TGTGCCATCAGTCCTTTCACGGACCCTACACCTTATGGCTACACCTTC.

The rearrangement links TRBV6-1 to TRBJ1-1; TRBD1 agrees at 8 bases. The ends lost 5 bases at V and 6 bases at J; junction bases unmatched: 8. The CDR3 contains 14 residues. Germline V gene sequence: CDR1 MNHNS, CDR2 SASEGT. Here the CDR3 DNA reads TGTGCCAGCAGTCCTTGGACAGGGAAGTCTGAAGCTTTCTTT. Protein product: CASSPWTGKSEAFF.

The V gene is TRBV18, the J gene TRBJ1-4; D unclear. With 3 bases removed from V and 8 bases from J, the gap between germline ends came to 13 bases. CDR3 length: 14 amino acids. From germline, CDR1 is KGHSH and CDR2 LQKENI. The CDR3 region is CASSPGGQIEKLFF. In DNA form, the CDR3 reads TGTGCCAGCTCACCCGGAGGGCAGATAGAAAAACTGTTTTTT.

The gene calls are TRBV5-4 and TRBJ2-1, with 7 nucleotides matching TRBD2. CDR1 and CDR2 from the germline V gene are SGHNT and YYREEE (reference sequence). V shed 2 bases and J 8 bases; nucleotides not matched to a gene: 7. The CDR3 is 14 amino acids. The CDR3 DNA reads TGTGCCAGCAGCTTCTACAGCGGGGCGGATGAGCAGTTCTTC. Its translation: CASSFYSGADEQFF.

The V call is TRBV7-8, the J call TRBJ2-7; 10 bases align to TRBD1. V was pared by 5 bases and J by 4 bases, with 8 bases of the junction left unmatched. The CDR3 loop spans 15 amino acids. Looked up from germline, CDR1 is SGHVS and CDR2 is FQNEAQ. CDR3 sequence: CASSNQGQGLYEQYF. CDR3 DNA: TGTGCCAGCAGCAATCAGGGACAGGGGTTATACGAGCAGTACTTC.

The V gene is TRBV5-3, the J gene TRBJ1-2; 10 bases align to TRBD1. TRBV5-3 is an open reading frame whose function is uncertain. This CDR3 has 17 amino acids. V trimming: 7 bases; J trimming: 3 bases; junction bases outside the gene matches: 15. The CDR3 sequence: CARSSAPETGGYYGYTF. The CDR3 DNA sequence: TGTGCCAGATCGTCAGCCCCCGAGACAGGGGGCTACTATGGCTACACCTTC.

This clone has a single count. The rearrangement uses TRBV11-3 and TRBJ2-5; 13 positions agree with TRBD2. V shed 5 bases and J 4 bases; nucleotides not matched to a gene: 10. CDR1 SGHNT and CDR2 YENEEA come from the germline V gene. The CDR3 consists of 17 residues. The CDR3 loop is CASSPTRTSGRRETQYF. CDR3 in DNA: TGTGCCAGCAGCCCCACAAGGACTAGCGGGAGAAGAGAGACCCAGTACTTC.

The J gene is TRBJ1-1, the V gene TRBV15; D unresolved. CDR1 and CDR2 from the germline V gene are LNHNV and YYDKDF (reference sequence). The length of the CDR3 is 15 residues. Trimming took 1 base from V and 0 from J, leaving 9 bases between them. Written as DNA, the CDR3 is TGTGCCACCAGCAGAGCGGGAAAAATGAACACTGAAGCTTTCTTT. Residues: CATSRAGKMNTEAFF.

The rearrangement links TRBV7-2 to TRBJ2-7; a possible D gene is TRBD1 (5 bases). The CDR3 length is 14 residues. V was pared by 0 bases and J by 7 bases, with 13 bases between. Germline-derived CDR1 and CDR2 are SGHTA and FQGNSA. CDR3 in DNA: TGTGCCAGCAGCTTAGCCAGGGAATTAGGGGAGCAGTACTTC. This gives the protein CASSLARELGEQYF.

The CDR3 nucleotides are TGTGCCAGCGTAAGGGGCCAGGAGATCAACTACGAGCAGTACTTC. Translating gives CASVRGQEINYEQYF. The chain is built from TRBV2 and TRBJ2-7; weak D call: TRBD1 (5 bases). The CDR3 extends over 15 amino acids. The germline CDR1 and CDR2 sequences are SNHLY and FYNNEI. The V and J ends lost 8 bases and 3 bases respectively, with 20 bases between them.

V and J are TRBV2 and TRBJ1-2, with 8 nucleotides matching TRBD1. The CDR3 spans 13 residues. V lost 6 bases and J lost 8; bases outside the gene matches: 8. Germline CDR1 and CDR2: SNHLY and FYNNEI. CDR3 coding DNA: TGTGCCAGCAGAGCGACAGGGGCTAACGGCTACACCTTC. Protein: CASRATGANGYTF.

J is TRBJ2-7 and V is TRBV14; D is ambiguous. V gave up 3 bases and J gave up 6 bases, with 21 bases separating them. Looked up from germline, CDR1 is SGHDN and CDR2 is FVKESK. The CDR3 has 16 amino acids. CDR3 sequence (DNA): TGTGCCAGCAGCCAGGGAATAAACTCCCGGGTCTCCGAGCAGTACTTC. It encodes CASSQGINSRVSEQYF.

The CDR3 loop is CASSLDRLTYEQYF. As DNA, the CDR3 is TGCGCCAGCAGCCTGGACCGGCTTACCTACGAGCAGTACTTC. The chain uses TRBV5-1 and TRBJ2-7; D ambiguous. V dropped 4 bases and J dropped 2 bases, with 13 bases sitting between them. The CDR3 loop spans 14 amino acids. The V gene's germline CDR1 is SGHRS and CDR2 YFSETQ.

V and J are TRBV4-3 and TRBJ2-7, with D unresolved. V lost 2 bases to trimming and J lost 2 bases, with 16 bases between them. Per germline, CDR1 LGHNA and CDR2 YSLEER. This CDR3 comprises 16 residues. The CDR3 nucleotides are TGCGCCAGCAGCCAAAGCCGGGCCAGCTACGCCTACGAGCAGTACTTC. The encoded protein is CASSQSRASYAYEQYF.

A word on this clone: Other nucleotide sequences from this sample produce the same CDR3. V and J are TRBV19 and TRBJ2-6; D may be TRBD1 or TRBD2 (5 bases each). This CDR3 contains 15 residues. V shed 1 base and J shed 1 base, with 5 bases lying between them. Germline CDR1 reads LNHDA; CDR2 reads SQIVND (reference sequence). As DNA, the CDR3 is TGTGCCAGTAGTATAGGGGGGTCTGGGGCCAACGTCCTGACTTTC. It encodes CASSIGGSGANVLTF.

The CDR3 DNA reads as TGTGCCAGCAGTCCCCGGTTGGAGGGGGATGGCTACACCTTC. This gives the protein CASSPRLEGDGYTF. This chain links TRBV28 with TRBJ1-2; D is possibly TRBD1 (6 bases). With 5 bases removed from V and 6 bases from J, the gap between germline ends came to 16 bases. The germline V gene encodes CDR1 MDHEN and CDR2 SYDVKM. This CDR3 has 14 amino acids.

In regard to this clone: The identical CDR3 is also encoded by other nucleotide sequences in the sample. The chain recombines TRBV11-3 with TRBJ2-2; no reliable D call. Per the germline V gene, CDR1 is SGHNT and CDR2 is YENEEA. The CDR3 extends over 12 amino acids. The V gene lost 4 bases and the J gene lost 4 bases, with 4 bases spanning the gap. This CDR3 reads CASSSGTGELFF. The CDR3 DNA is TGTGCCAGCAGCTCGGGCACCGGGGAGCTGTTTTTT.

This CDR3 reads CSATKQGAQYF. As DNA, the CDR3 is TGCAGTGCTACTAAACAGGGCGCGCAGTACTTC. The chain carries TRBV20-1 and TRBJ2-7, with D possibly matching TRBD1 (6 bases). This CDR3 has 11 residues. The germline V and J ends were trimmed by 4 bases and 9 bases, with 13 bases remaining between them. CDR1 is DFQATT and CDR2 is SNEGSKA in the germline V gene (reference sequence).

V and J are TRBV5-1 and TRBJ2-5; D gene ambiguous. CDR1 SGHRS and CDR2 YFSETQ come from the germline V gene. Trimming took 0 bases from V and 1 from J, leaving 7 bases between them. The CDR3 runs to 14 residues. The DNA for the CDR3 is TGCGCCAGCAGCTTGGGGCGTCTCCAAGAGACCCAGTACTTC. It translates to CASSLGRLQETQYF.

V and J are TRBV7-9 and TRBJ1-1; the D is unclear. V was cut by 1 base and J by 8 bases, with 8 bases left in between. Germline CDR1 is SEHNR and CDR2 is FQNEAQ (reference sequence). This CDR3 is 12 amino acids long. The CDR3 sequence is CASSLGIVEAFF. CDR3 bases: TGTGCCAGCAGCTTAGGTATCGTCGAAGCTTTCTTT.

This rearrangement joins TRBV28 to TRBJ1-2; the D is unclear. Deletions cut 3 bases from V and 7 bases from J, with 9 bases between. The CDR3 has 12 amino acids. CDR1 is MDHEN and CDR2 is SYDVKM in the germline V gene. The chain's CDR3 is CASSFSHPGYTF. DNA for the CDR3: TGTGCCAGCAGTTTCAGTCACCCTGGCTACACCTTC.

The chain uses TRBV27 and TRBJ1-1, with D maybe TRBD1 (5 bases). This CDR3 is 15 amino acids long. V was cut by 4 bases and J by 5 bases, with 17 bases left in between. Germline CDR1 reads MNHEY; CDR2 reads SMNVEV (reference sequence). DNA for the CDR3: TGTGCCAGCAGTTCCCTCGGTGGGGGGAGTACTGAAGCTTTCTTT. Its translation: CASSSLGGGSTEAFF.

There are a few counts of this clone. The chain carries TRBV4-2 and TRBJ1-5; tentatively, D is TRBD1 (5 bases). The V gene's germline CDR1 is LGHNA and CDR2 YNFKEQ. Trimming shortened V by 5 bases and J by 4 bases, and 12 bases separated the two germline ends. This CDR3 is built from 14 residues. This CDR3 reads CASSAGTVNQPQHF. The CDR3, as DNA: TGTGCCAGCAGCGCTGGGACTGTTAATCAGCCCCAGCATTTT.

The chain is built from TRBV6-5 and TRBJ2-7, with 7 bases aligning to TRBD2. CDR1 and CDR2 (germline): MNHEY, SVGAGI. With V trimmed by 6 bases and J by 2 bases, 7 bases remained unmatched. This CDR3 has 14 residues. DNA for the CDR3: TGTGCCAGCAGGCGGGCGGGGGTCACCTACGAGCAGTACTTC. Protein sequence: CASRRAGVTYEQYF.

This clone was recorded once. The chain uses TRBV28 and TRBJ1-2; 7 bases agree with TRBD1. Germline V CDR1 and CDR2: MDHEN, SYDVKM. There are 13 residues in the CDR3. Trimming took 5 bases from V and 6 from J; bases not matched to a gene: 6. CDR3 loop: CASSNDRVDGYTF. In DNA, the CDR3 is TGTGCCAGCAGTAACGACAGGGTGGATGGCTACACCTTC.

This rearrangement joins TRBV30 to TRBJ1-2, with D unresolved. Germline V CDR1 and CDR2: GTSNPN, SVGIG (reference sequence). The CDR3 consists of 18 residues. V lost 0 bases to trimming and J lost 4 bases, with 24 bases between them. CDR3 DNA sequence: TGTGCCTGGAGTGTACCCCCACCACGCCTACCTTATTTCTATGGCTACACCTTC. This gives the protein CAWSVPPPRLPYFYGYTF.

CDR3 protein: CASAAWETQYF. CDR3 coding DNA: TGTGCCAGCGCCGCGTGGGAGACCCAGTACTTC. This chain links TRBV2 with TRBJ2-5; D remains unclear. The CDR3 length is 11 residues. Germline CDR1 and CDR2: SNHLY and FYNNEI. The V end was cut by 8 bases, the J end by 5 bases, with 9 bases between. Supplemented by reference TRBV2 and TRBJ2-5, the full variable domain reads EPEVTQTPSHQVTQMGQEVILRCVPISNHLYFYWYRQILGQKVEFLVSFYNNEISEKSEIFDDQFSVERPDGSNFTLKIRSTKLEDSAMYFCASAAWETQYFGPGTRLLVL.

This CDR3 is CASSQDTRQAYYEQYF. The CDR3 DNA reads as TGCGCCAGCAGCCAAGATACCAGACAGGCCTACTACGAGCAGTACTTC. The chain has TRBV4-3 and TRBJ2-7; tentatively, D is TRBD1 (6 bases). CDR3 length: 16 residues. In germline, CDR1 is LGHNA, CDR2 YSLEER. V gave up 0 bases and J gave up 3 bases, with 15 bases separating them.